This T cell receptor (beta chain) was identified in a study of vaccination effects on CD4 cells after COVID-19. Study-wide context: Two convalescent patients were sampled 16 days and one week before vaccination. Study-level findings and limits: Convalescents showed post-vaccine spike-reactive clones that were mainly new vaccine-induced clones.

To note about this clone: Antigen specificity is unknown.

V was trimmed by 5 bases and J by 3 bases, leaving 13 bases between them. Germline V gives CDR1 SGHTA, CDR2 FQGNSA. This CDR3 spans 15 amino acids. The repertoire was sequenced with immunoSEQ multiplex PCR; TCRdb's copy has only in-frame clones and lacks some. The top ten hold around 26% of the sample, which has 30,000 or so clones, under 80% seen once. Ahead of sequencing, the ViraFEST assay grew antigen-specific CD4+ T cells using viral peptide pools. At the end of around 11 days of culture, CD4+ T cells were isolated. Between March and December 2020, the person had a SARS-CoV-2 infection that PCR confirmed. PBMC cultures contained about 2 million cells per well, around 9.7 IU/ml IL-2 and 10 ug/ml peptides.

The starting material was CD4+ T cells from PBMCs cultured with a peptide pool, obtained before COVID-19 vaccination. The sequence derives from a human donor who had a prior SARS-CoV-2 infection. This chain connects TRBV7-2 to TRBJ2-2; possible D gene TRBD2, 5 bases. CDR3 in DNA: TGTGCCAGCAGCCGGGCCAGGAGGTACACCGGGGAGCTGTTTTTT. It yields the protein CASSRARRYTGELFF.